The sequence of this T cell receptor beta chain was determined in a study of PD-L1 blockade in urothelial cancer (dated by TCRdb to the late 2010s). Turning to the overall study: Therapy was started at some point between 2012 and 2014 for all patients, and atezolizumab 1,200 mg was administered intravenously every 3 weeks. Under 30 patients had pretreatment blood TCR-seq, some 25 had at least one posttreatment blood collection, and some 25 had tumor TCR-seq. Blood samples yielded a median of roughly 150,000 T cells and around 80,000 unique TCRs, with median clonality roughly 0.082. In the same patients, pretreatment tumors underwent whole exome sequencing and RNA sequencing in addition to TCR sequencing. About nine tenths of the roughly 29 patients were identified as males with urothelial cancer of bladder origin, and a prior smoking history was reported by 18 of 29 patients. Pretreatment tumor samples, along with matched peripheral blood collected serially before and after atezolizumab treatment, underwent TCR sequencing. Blood samples were analyzed 3 weeks after the start of treatment (second dose) and 6 weeks after the start of treatment. Ten or so patients reached durable clinical benefit, while around 19 patients did not. An exploratory multi-omic analysis was conducted of the somatic, immune and clinical correlates of response to PD-L1 blockade with atezolizumab in urothelial cancer. Durable clinical benefit was defined as a progression-free survival longer than 6 months, and TCR features were additionally tested against progression-free survival and overall survival. Patients had an ECOG performance status of 0 or 1 and had received between 0 and 3 prior chemotherapy regimens.

A cohort of 25 to 30 patients with locally advanced or metastatic urothelial carcinoma, treated at Memorial Sloan Kettering on a trial protocol, was included. Peripheral blood mononuclear cells were collected pretreatment and during treatment, with between 1 and 8 total time points obtained per patient. The Qiagen DNeasy Blood extraction kit was used to purify genomic DNA from total PBMCs and tumor samples. PBMCs were collected pretreatment and during treatment and were isolated and stored as previously described. Synthetic TCR analog templates were spiked into each PCR so that absolute template abundance could be estimated from read counts. TCRbeta CDR3 regions were amplified from genomic DNA with bias-controlled V and J gene primers using the immunoSEQ assay. Sequencing of rearranged TCRbeta segments was performed at approximately 20X coverage. On the authors' methods: Sequencing errors were corrected by clustering, and CDR3s were annotated against IMGT so that V, D and J genes could be assigned. Downstream analyses used only productive TCRbeta rearrangements and left out out-of-frame or stop-codon sequences. To compute clonality, Shannon entropy was normalized by the log of the number of unique productive sequences and then subtracted from one. Clones differing between time points or between blood and tumor were identified by Fisher's exact test with Benjamini-Hochberg correction at adjusted p below 0.01. Drawn from immuneACCESS, this table holds only the in-frame rearrangements with V and J called that TCRdb kept. Clones are partly lost; checked studies trace under half to an unresolved V gene and leave the rest unexplained. V, J and clone size are those of that table, while D and trimming were read from the DNA. The sample profile shows around 35,000 clones; about 79% of them were found once. 18% of the sample comes from the top ten.

What the work shows at the level of the full study, not this receptor alone: A pretreatment peripheral blood TCR clonality below the median was linked to improved progression-free and overall survival. At 3 weeks after the start of treatment, tumor-associated TCR clones in peripheral blood had expanded more in patients with durable benefit (n ≈ 24, p = 0.022). Because of the small sample size (n of about 30) and the many exploratory analyses performed, the results are intended to be regarded as hypothesis-generating.

This clone came up a few times. Its antigen remains undetermined. Base qualities are not provided; no much larger clone lies one nucleotide away. From a lookup of the germline V gene, CDR1 and CDR2 are MNHNS and SASEGT. Measured from the cysteine to the phenylalanine, the CDR3 is 14 residues long. The read is trimmed to its CDR3 DNA, 42 bases read in frame from base 1. Trimming removed 1 base from V and 0 bases from J, leaving 6 bases between the germline ends. Recombination linked TRBV6-1 to TRBJ1-1; TRBD1 is a possible D gene, resting on 5 matching bases. The sequencing here drew on PBMCs, taken around atezolizumab (anti-PD-L1) treatment. This receptor was identified in a man in his fifties or sixties with urothelial cancer. The nucleotide sequence is given as TGTGCCAGCAGTGAAGGGGGGGTGAACACTGAAGCTTTCTTT. Translation gives CASSEGGVNTEAFF.